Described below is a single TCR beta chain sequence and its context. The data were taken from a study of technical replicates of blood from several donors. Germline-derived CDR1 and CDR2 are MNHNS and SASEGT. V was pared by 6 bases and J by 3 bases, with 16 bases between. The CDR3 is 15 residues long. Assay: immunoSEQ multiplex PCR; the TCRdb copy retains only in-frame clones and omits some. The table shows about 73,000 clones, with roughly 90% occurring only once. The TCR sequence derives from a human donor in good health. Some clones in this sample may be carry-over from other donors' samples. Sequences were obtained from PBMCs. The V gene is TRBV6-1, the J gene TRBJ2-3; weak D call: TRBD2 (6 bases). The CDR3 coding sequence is TGTGCCAGCAGCGTAGCCCCAGGGAGGACAGATACGCAGTATTTT. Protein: CASSVAPGRTDTQYF.